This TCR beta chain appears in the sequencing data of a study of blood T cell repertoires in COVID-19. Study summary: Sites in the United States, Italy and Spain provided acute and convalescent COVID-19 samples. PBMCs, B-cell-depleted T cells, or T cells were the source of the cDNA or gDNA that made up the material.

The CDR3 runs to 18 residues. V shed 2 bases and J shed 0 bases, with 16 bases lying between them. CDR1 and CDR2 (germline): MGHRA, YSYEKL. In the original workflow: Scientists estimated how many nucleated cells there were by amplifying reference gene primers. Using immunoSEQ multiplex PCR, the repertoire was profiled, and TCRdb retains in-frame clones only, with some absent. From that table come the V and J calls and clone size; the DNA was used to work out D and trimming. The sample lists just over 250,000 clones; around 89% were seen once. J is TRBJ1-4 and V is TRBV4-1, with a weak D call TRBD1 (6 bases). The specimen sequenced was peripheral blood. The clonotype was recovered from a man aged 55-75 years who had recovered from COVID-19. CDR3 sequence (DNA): TGCGCCAGCAGCCAACCATACCGGGACACATCAACTAATGAAAAACTGTTTTTT. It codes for CASSQPYRDTSTNEKLFF.